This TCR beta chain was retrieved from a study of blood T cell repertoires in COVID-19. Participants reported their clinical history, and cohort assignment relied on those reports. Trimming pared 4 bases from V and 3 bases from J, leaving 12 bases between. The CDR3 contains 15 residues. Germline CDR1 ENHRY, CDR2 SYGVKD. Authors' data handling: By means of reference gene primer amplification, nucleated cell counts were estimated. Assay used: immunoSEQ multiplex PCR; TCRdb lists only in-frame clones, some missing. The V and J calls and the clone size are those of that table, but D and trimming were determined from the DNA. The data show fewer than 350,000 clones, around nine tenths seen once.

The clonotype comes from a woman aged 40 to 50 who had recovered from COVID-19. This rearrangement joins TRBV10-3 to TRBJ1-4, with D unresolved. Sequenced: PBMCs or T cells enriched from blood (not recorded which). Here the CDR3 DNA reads TGTGCCATCAGTGCCGGGGTCTCTGCTAATGAAAAACTGTTTTTT. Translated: CAISAGVSANEKLFF.